This T cell receptor beta chain is drawn from a study of T-cell memory formation after mild COVID-19. Overall study: Clustering of TCRs was largely donor specific.

Findings and caveats of the study: Later expanders leaned toward CD4+, whereas clones contracting from day 15 to 85 were balanced CD4/CD8. Some clones that responded were present in memory (sampled pre-infection), which suggests cross-reactive memory joined.

TCRdb re-derived calls from the 5' RACE reads in MiXCR, one entry per CDR3 protein. The table lists roughly 450,000 distinct CDR3 sequences, about 20% of them singletons. There are a few counts of this clonotype. Its antigen is still unknown. The germline gives CDR1 DFQATT, CDR2 SNEGSKA (reference sequence). This CDR3 is 12 amino acids long. Trimming removed 5 bases at V and 0 bases at J, with 7 bases between. This receptor was taken from an adult woman who had mild COVID-19 (a few samples of this study predate the infection). Cell type and time point are not known. The specimen sequenced was PBMCs or a T cell subset sorted from them (not recorded which). The gene calls are TRBV20-1 and TRBJ1-1, with no clear D. CDR3: CSALLLNTEAFF. In DNA, the CDR3 is TGCAGTGCTCTTCTATTGAACACTGAAGCTTTCTTT.